A selection of T cell receptor beta chains follows, all from one sample in a study of T-cell reconstitution after alpha-beta-depleted transplantation in children. TCRdb analysed the PCR reads with MiXCR anew, one entry per CDR3 protein. The table has roughly 500,000 distinct CDR3 sequences, 30% to 35% seen once. Sequencing used PBMCs from the stem cell graft donor, obtained from the stem cell graft. These receptor sequences come from a human donor who donated a stem cell graft to a child with aplastic anemia. CDR3s include the opening cysteine and the closing phenylalanine or tryptophan. The order of the fields is D gene, J gene, clone size, V gene, CDR3 DNA, CDR3 protein. The D gene is left open where the match is weak. A clone size is listed for some rows: how often the clone was seen (once, few, many), or a class if it is expanded.

>-|TRBJ1-2|-|TRBV29-1
TGCAGCGTTGGCAGGGACGGCGGCTACACCTTC
CSVGRDGGYTF
>-|TRBJ1-1|-|TRBV19
TGTGCCAGTAGTAGCTGGGAAATGAACACTGAAGCTTTCTTT
CASSSWEMNTEAFF
>-|TRBJ1-4|few|TRBV29-1
TGCAGCACCACGGACGTTGGTGAAAAACTGTTTTTT
CSTTDVGEKLFF
>-|TRBJ1-5|few|TRBV5-6
TGTGCCAGCAGCTTGGGACAGTGGGATCAGCCCCAGCATTTT
CASSLGQWDQPQHF
>TRBD1|TRBJ2-2|few|TRBV7-6
TGTGCCAGCAGCTCCTACCGTGACAGGGATAACGGGGAGCTGTTTTTT
CASSSYRDRDNGELFF
>TRBD1|TRBJ2-7|-|TRBV5-6
TGTGCCAGCAGCTTGGCCGGGACAGACTACGAGCAGTACTTC
CASSLAGTDYEQYF
>-|TRBJ2-1|few|TRBV6-5
TGTGCCACCAGTTGGAGTCAGTGGAATGAGCAGTTCTTC
CATSWSQWNEQFF
>-|TRBJ2-2|-|TRBV6-5
TGTGCCAGCAGTTACTCGTGGCGGACCGGGGAGCTGTTTTTT
CASSYSWRTGELFF
>-|TRBJ1-2|few|TRBV30
TGTGCCTGGAGATCCTGGACGGAGATTTATGGCTACACCTTC
CAWRSWTEIYGYTF
>TRBD1|TRBJ2-1|-|TRBV15
TGTGCCACCAGCAGAGATCAGGACAGGAACAATGAGCAGTTCTTC
CATSRDQDRNNEQFF
>-|TRBJ2-3|-|TRBV29-1
TGCAGTCCCACAGTTGGCACAGATACGCAGTATTTT
CSPTVGTDTQYF
>-|TRBJ1-1|-|TRBV27
TGTGCCAGCAGTCTATACGGTGCCGCTGAAGCTTTCTTT
CASSLYGAAEAFF
>-|TRBJ2-3|-|TRBV20-1
TGCAGTGCTAGAGATCGGGAAGGGGTGACAGATACGCAGTATTTT
CSARDREGVTDTQYF
>TRBD1|TRBJ1-2|-|TRBV28
TGTGCCAGCAGTCAGACAGGGGGTAGTGGCTACACCTTC
CASSQTGGSGYTF
>-|TRBJ2-1|-|TRBV28
TGTGCCAGCAGTTTTCGGACTACGGATGAGCAGTTCTTC
CASSFRTTDEQFF
>-|TRBJ1-2|many|TRBV12-3/TRBV12-4
TGTGCCAGCAGTTCAGGACAGCGCTACACCTTC
CASSSGQRYTF
>-|TRBJ1-1|many|TRBV5-1
TGCGCCTGCCGGGGGGAGACTGAAGCTTTCTTT
CACRGETEAFF
>TRBD1|TRBJ1-2|-|TRBV12-3/TRBV12-4
TGTGCCAGCGGGACAGGGAATGGCTACACCTTC
CASGTGNGYTF
>TRBD2|TRBJ2-5|few|TRBV20-1
TGCAGTGCTAGACCGGGACTAGCTGGGGGGACCCAGTACTTC
CSARPGLAGGTQYF
>TRBD1|TRBJ2-6|few|TRBV7-2
TGTGCCAGCAGCTTGAACAGGGGGTCTGGGGCCAACGTCCTGACTTTC
CASSLNRGSGANVLTF
>-|TRBJ2-1|few|TRBV5-1
TGCGCCAGCAGCTTGGATCCTGGCTACAATGAGCAGTTCTTC
CASSLDPGYNEQFF
>-|TRBJ2-1|-|TRBV14
TGTGCCAGCAGCCAAGGTATTAACTCCTACAATGAGCAGTTCTTC
CASSQGINSYNEQFF
>-|TRBJ1-5|once|TRBV19
TGTGCCAGTAGTATCGCCCACGACAGGTCTAATCAGCCCCAGCATTTT
CASSIAHDRSNQPQHF
>-|TRBJ2-1|-|TRBV4-3
TGCGCCAGCAGCCAAGATTTATTCAGATTCTACCTCAATGAGCAGTTCTTC
CASSQDLFRFYLNEQFF
>TRBD1|TRBJ2-3|few|TRBV7-9
TGTGCCAGCAGCTCGCCGCTAGGACAGGGTCTAACAGATACGCAGTATTTT
CASSSPLGQGLTDTQYF
>TRBD1|TRBJ1-5|-|TRBV28
TGTGCCAGCAGTAATACAGGGGCAGCACAGCCCCAGCATTTT
CASSNTGAAQPQHF
>-|TRBJ2-1|-|TRBV10-3
TGTGCCATCAGTGAGGAGCAACAGGGAGGCAATGAGCAGTTCTTC
CAISEEQQGGNEQFF
>-|TRBJ2-1|-|TRBV19
TGTGCCAGCGGATACCTTGAGCAGTTCTTC
CASGYLEQFF
>-|TRBJ1-1|-|TRBV7-2
TGTGCCAGCAGCTTGATCGTGACGCCCGCTGAAGCTTTCTTT
CASSLIVTPAEAFF
>TRBD2|TRBJ2-3|-|TRBV20-1
TGCAGTGCTCAGCGGGGGAACACAGATACGCAGTATTTT
CSAQRGNTDTQYF
>-|TRBJ1-2|few|TRBV29-1
TGCAGCGTTGTTACGGATTATGGCTACACCTTC
CSVVTDYGYTF
>-|TRBJ2-3|few|TRBV6-1
TGTGCCAGCAGACCCCACACGACAGCTACAGATACGCAGTATTTT
CASRPHTTATDTQYF
>-|TRBJ2-6|many|TRBV6-2/TRBV6-3
TGTGCCAGCAGTTATGTGGACTCTGGGGCCAACGTCCTGACTTTC
CASSYVDSGANVLTF
>-|TRBJ1-5|-|TRBV29-1
TGCAGCGCCTCGTGGGGAGTAGGAAATCAGCCCCAGCATTTT
CSASWGVGNQPQHF
>TRBD2|TRBJ2-7|-|TRBV20-1
TGCAGTGCTAGAGGGGCTAGCGGGAGGGAAACCTACGAGCAGTACTTC
CSARGASGRETYEQYF
>TRBD2|TRBJ2-3|few|TRBV4-3
TGCGCCAGCAGCCAAGCTAGCGGGAGGAGCACAGATACGCAGTATTTT
CASSQASGRSTDTQYF
>-|TRBJ1-2|-|TRBV9
TGTGCCAGCAGCGTAACGGACGGACCCTATGGCTACACCTTC
CASSVTDGPYGYTF
>-|TRBJ1-3|-|TRBV12-3/TRBV12-4
TGTGCCAGCAGTTTAGCGGGGTTAGGAAACACCATATATTTT
CASSLAGLGNTIYF
>-|TRBJ1-2|few|TRBV29-1
TGCAGCGTTGTAGGTCAAGGGCAGCTCTATGGCTACACCTTC
CSVVGQGQLYGYTF
>TRBD2|TRBJ2-1|many|TRBV7-2
TGTGCCAGCAGCTTAAGCGGGAGGACCTACAATGAGCAGTTCTTC
CASSLSGRTYNEQFF
>-|TRBJ2-5|-|TRBV6-2/TRBV6-3
TGTGCCAGCAGTTACGGGGGCGCGGCGGGGGAGACCCAGTACTTC
CASSYGGAAGETQYF
>-|TRBJ2-1|few|TRBV9
TGTGCCAGCAGCGTCGGACTAGGGGGGTACAATGAGCAGTTCTTC
CASSVGLGGYNEQFF
>-|TRBJ2-1|-|TRBV5-6
TGTGCCAGCAGCTTGTCGGGCTTGGGGTTGTACAATGAGCAGTTCTTC
CASSLSGLGLYNEQFF
>TRBD1|TRBJ2-1|-|TRBV30
TGTGCCTGGACCGGGGCCGGGACAGGGCAGTATGAGCAGTTCTTC
CAWTGAGTGQYEQFF
>TRBD1|TRBJ1-5|few|TRBV6-2/TRBV6-3
TGTGCCAGCAGTTTTTTTTCCCCGGGACAGGGAGGTCAGCCCCAGCATTTT
CASSFFSPGQGGQPQHF
>TRBD1|TRBJ2-2|few|TRBV12-3/TRBV12-4
TGTGCCAGCAGCTCCGGGACAGGGGACATCGGGGAGCTGTTTTTT
CASSSGTGDIGELFF
>-|TRBJ1-1|few|TRBV20-1
TGCAGTGCAACACCCGACAGTTTGAACACTGAAGCTTTCTTT
CSATPDSLNTEAFF
>-|TRBJ2-3|few|TRBV7-2
TGTGCCAGCAGCCGACCGACAGCGACAGATACGCAGTATTTT
CASSRPTATDTQYF
>-|TRBJ2-7|-|TRBV28
TGTGCCAGCGAAACCAGTACCTACGAGCAGTACTTC
CASETSTYEQYF
>-|TRBJ2-2|-|TRBV6-1
TGTGCCAGCCGGGCCGCGTTTTGGGATACCGGGGAGCTGTTTTTT
CASRAAFWDTGELFF
>TRBD1|TRBJ2-3|few|TRBV12-3/TRBV12-4
TGTGCCAGCAGTTTATCGGGACAGGAGAATACGCAGTATTTT
CASSLSGQENTQYF
>TRBD2|TRBJ2-5|few|TRBV18
TGTGCCAGCTCCCAGACCGGACTAGCGCACCAAGAGACCCAGTACTTC
CASSQTGLAHQETQYF
>-|TRBJ2-2|-|TRBV18
TGTGCCAGCTCACCACCGACAGCCCTGGTCGGAGAGCTGTTTTTT
CASSPPTALVGELFF
>TRBD1|TRBJ1-1|few|TRBV20-1
TGCAGTGCTAGGGACAGGGGGCATAACACTGAAGCTTTCTTT
CSARDRGHNTEAFF
>TRBD1|TRBJ1-5|-|TRBV28
TGTGCCAGCAGGCCCGACAGGGGGTTCAATCAGCCCCAGCATTTT
CASRPDRGFNQPQHF
>TRBD1|TRBJ1-1|-|TRBV12-3/TRBV12-4
TGTGCCAGCAGAACGACAGGGGACACTGAAGCTTTCTTT
CASRTTGDTEAFF
>-|TRBJ2-7|few|TRBV6-2/TRBV6-3
TGTGCCAGCAGTTACGGACGGGACCAGGCTCTACTCCTTGTCTACGAGCAGTACTTC
CASSYGRDQALLLVYEQYF
>-|TRBJ2-4|-|TRBV12-3/TRBV12-4
TGTGCCAGCAGTTTAGGACCAAGGGGCGGCATTCAGTACTTC
CASSLGPRGGIQYF
>-|TRBJ2-2|few|TRBV20-1
TGCAGTGCTAGAGATGGCACCGGGGAGCTGTTTTTT
CSARDGTGELFF